Each of the 31 T cell receptor beta chains below was sequenced from the same sample in a study of early T cells in non-severe SARS-CoV-2 infection (dated by TCRdb to 2020 to 2022). Receptor libraries were prepared by 5' RACE. The listed sequencing device is NextSeq 500. TCRdb took the public reads, trimmed them with fastp at Q25, ran MiXCR for clone calling and kept in-frame beta chains. Every CDR3 protein is listed once, alongside the most common genes and DNA of its rows. This sample has under 30,000 distinct CDR3 sequences in its table, and approximately 4.8% of those were observed once. Together, the top ten hold about 10% of the sample. The specimen sequenced was whole blood. The receptors stem from an adult who was a healthcare worker with PCR-confirmed SARS-CoV-2 infection or an uninfected control (not recorded which).

This clonotype was found many times. The V gene is TRBV7-6, the J gene TRBJ2-1; 7 bases align to TRBD2. V lost 0 bases, J lost 6 bases, and 5 bases stayed unmatched. This CDR3 region has 15 residues. CDR1 and CDR2 (germline): SGHVS, FNYEAQ. CDR3 DNA sequence: TGTGCCAGCAGCTTAGCGCGGGAGACGGTCAATGAGCAGTTCTTC. This codes for CASSLARETVNEQFF.

This clonotype showed up many times. V is TRBV6-1 and J is TRBJ2-7; D call uncertain. Trimming pared 0 bases from V and 1 base from J, leaving 10 bases between. Per the germline V gene, CDR1 is MNHNS and CDR2 is SASEGT. The length of the CDR3 is 15 residues. The CDR3 protein is CASSEATYRSYEQYF. The CDR3 coding sequence is TGTGCCAGCAGTGAAGCTACTTACCGTTCCTACGAGCAGTACTTC.

This clonotype is labeled medium-sized (0.01 to 0.1%). The V call is TRBV7-6, the J call TRBJ2-1; 13 positions match TRBD2. Germline CDR1 and CDR2: SGHVS and FNYEAQ. Trimming removed 5 bases from V and 8 bases from J; junction bases left unmatched: 9. The CDR3 length is 16 residues. CDR3 protein: CASSPLLAGGRDEQFF. The CDR3 DNA is TGTGCCAGCAGCCCTCTACTAGCGGGGGGGCGGGATGAGCAGTTCTTC.

Comments on this clonotype: A much larger clone is a single base away; this may be a read error. The rearrangement links TRBV11-3 to TRBJ2-1, with D maybe TRBD2 (6 bases). Trimming removed 1 base from V and 5 bases from J, with 15 bases in between. The V gene's germline CDR1 is SGHNT and CDR2 YENEEA. The CDR3 runs 16 residues. As DNA, the CDR3 is TGTGCCAGCAGCTTAGGGCCGGGGGACCCACACAATGAGCAGTTCTTC. Encoded protein: CASSLGPGDPHNEQFF.

This clonotype was observed at least ten times. V usage is TRBV30 and J usage is TRBJ2-2, with D possibly being TRBD1 (6 bases). Germline V gives CDR1 GTSNPN, CDR2 SVGIG (reference sequence). V was shortened by 2 bases and J by 1 base, with 8 bases between the two germline ends. The CDR3 contains 14 residues. CDR3: CAWSWTVNTGELFF. The CDR3 DNA reads TGTGCCTGGAGTTGGACAGTGAACACCGGGGAGCTGTTTTTT.

Many counts were recorded for this clonotype. The chain uses TRBV7-8 and TRBJ1-1; 7 nucleotides agree with TRBD1. The CDR3 contains 13 residues. With V trimmed by 5 bases and J by 5 bases, 5 bases remained unmatched. From germline, CDR1 is SGHVS and CDR2 FQNEAQ. This CDR3 reads CASSPGGGTEAFF. The CDR3 nucleotides are TGTGCCAGCAGCCCAGGGGGTGGGACTGAAGCTTTCTTT.

Many counts were recorded for this clonotype. The V call is TRBV7-9, the J call TRBJ1-1; the D is unclear. The CDR3 covers 16 residues. CDR1 is SEHNR, CDR2 FQNEAQ, per germline (reference sequence). Trimming took off 1 base at V and 0 bases at J, with 12 bases between the two ends. The CDR3, as DNA: TGTGCCAGCAGCTTAGAGGCAGGCTACATGAACACTGAAGCTTTCTTT. Translated, it gives CASSLEAGYMNTEAFF.

This clonotype appeared many times. The rearrangement uses TRBV3-1 and TRBJ2-5, with 7 bases aligning to TRBD1. The CDR3 consists of 15 residues. Trimming removed 0 bases from V and 6 bases from J; junction bases left unmatched: 7. The germline CDR1 and CDR2 sequences are LGHDT and YNNKEL (reference sequence). CDR3: CASSQDPRGLKTQYF. For the CDR3, the DNA is TGTGCCAGCAGCCAAGATCCCAGGGGGTTAAAGACCCAGTACTTC.

There are a few counts of this clonotype. V usage is TRBV18 and J usage is TRBJ2-1; D unresolved. Germline V gene data show CDR1 as KGHSH and CDR2 as LQKENI. This CDR3 comprises 14 residues. V was trimmed by 3 bases and J by 5 bases, leaving 11 bases between them. In nucleotides, the CDR3 is TGTGCCAGCTCACCTCAACCGGATAACAATGAGCAGTTCTTC. Encoded protein: CASSPQPDNNEQFF.

The table lists this clonotype with a few counts. The rearrangement uses TRBV11-2 and TRBJ2-5, with D maybe TRBD1 (6 bases). V lost 0 bases, J lost 2 bases, and 13 bases lay in between. Germline loops: CDR1 SGHAT, CDR2 FQNNGV. CDR3 length: 16 residues. The CDR3 here is CASSLDGAGDQETQYF. The CDR3, as DNA: TGTGCCAGCAGCTTAGACGGGGCAGGGGATCAAGAGACCCAGTACTTC.

This clonotype was recorded at least ten times. The V and J genes are TRBV25-1 and TRBJ1-1, with D hard to call. Trimming stripped 1 base from V and 1 base from J, with 10 bases between. CDR1 is MGHDK, CDR2 SYGVNS, per germline. CDR3 length: 15 amino acids. CDR3 region: CASSEFGRKNTEAFF. CDR3 DNA: TGTGCCAGCAGTGAATTCGGAAGGAAGAACACTGAAGCTTTCTTT.

The gene calls are TRBV7-9 and TRBJ2-3; 7 positions match TRBD1. Germline-derived CDR1 and CDR2 are SEHNR and FQNEAQ (reference sequence). The CDR3 is made up of 15 amino acids. Trimming at V came to 4 bases and at J to 2 bases, leaving 6 bases not matched to a gene. The CDR3 DNA sequence: TGTGCCAGCAGCTCAGGGGACAGAAACACAGATACGCAGTATTTT. It is translated as CASSSGDRNTDTQYF.

This clonotype has ten or more counts. This sequence joins TRBV20-1 and TRBJ2-3; a possible D gene is TRBD1 (6 bases). This CDR3 is built from 15 residues. V lost 4 bases to trimming and J lost 0 bases, with 14 bases between them. Germline CDR1 reads DFQATT; CDR2 reads SNEGSKA (reference sequence). CDR3 loop: CSATPGQLSTDTQYF. The CDR3 DNA sequence: TGCAGTGCTACCCCCGGACAGCTGAGCACAGATACGCAGTATTTT.

The chain has TRBV2 and TRBJ1-4; 10 bases align to TRBD1. V was pared by 9 bases and J by 1 base, with 5 bases of the junction left unmatched. The CDR3 has 15 amino acids. In germline, CDR1 is SNHLY, CDR2 FYNNEI. The CDR3 nucleotides are TGTGCCAGTAAAAGGGACAGGGGAACTAATGAAAAACTGTTTTTT. This codes for CASKRDRGTNEKLFF.

This clonotype was observed a handful of times. The chain recombines TRBV20-1 with TRBJ2-1; the match to TRBD2 covers 12 bases. Germline V CDR1 and CDR2: DFQATT, SNEGSKA (reference sequence). With 1 base clipped from V and 7 bases from J, the junction kept 17 bases outside the gene matches. The CDR3 consists of 19 residues. CDR3 sequence (DNA): TGCAGTGCTAGAGGTGCTCTAGCGGGGGGGCCAGGTGTACGTAATGAGCAGTTCTTC. It yields the protein CSARGALAGGPGVRNEQFF.

This clonotype is labeled medium-sized (0.01 to 0.1%). This chain connects TRBV6-5 to TRBJ2-3, with D possibly being TRBD1 (6 bases). This CDR3 is built from 15 residues. Germline-derived CDR1 and CDR2 are MNHEY and SVGAGI. The V gene lost 0 bases and the J gene lost 6 bases, with 13 bases spanning the gap. The DNA of the CDR3 is TGTGCCAGCAGTTACTCGTTTACTCAGGGGGATACGCAGTATTTT. As protein: CASSYSFTQGDTQYF.

This clonotype was observed many times. The chain carries TRBV20-1 and TRBJ1-1; D possibly corresponds to TRBD1 (6 bases). Trimming cost V 6 bases and J 7 bases, with 18 bases left between them. Germline loops: CDR1 DFQATT, CDR2 SNEGSKA (reference sequence). CDR3 size: 13 residues. The CDR3 here is CSAVYREGGEAFF. CDR3 bases: TGCAGTGCCGTCTACAGGGAGGGCGGTGAAGCTTTCTTT.

The chain recombines TRBV7-2 with TRBJ1-5, with TRBD1 matching 8 bases. The ends lost 5 bases at V and 6 bases at J; junction bases unmatched: 9. The CDR3 is 15 residues long. Germline loops: CDR1 SGHTA, CDR2 FQGNSA. This chain's CDR3 is CASSNGQGQGQPQHF. The CDR3 DNA sequence: TGTGCCAGCAGCAACGGACAGGGACAAGGTCAGCCCCAGCATTTT.

This clonotype was seen ten or more times. The chain has TRBV5-4 and TRBJ2-3; D gene unclear. The CDR3 loop spans 15 amino acids. V lost 5 bases and J 0 bases, leaving 13 bases between the germline ends. Germline values: CDR1 SGHNT, CDR2 YYREEE (reference sequence). This CDR3 reads CASRPWGTSTDTQYF. Written as DNA, the CDR3 is TGTGCCAGCAGACCCTGGGGAACGAGCACAGATACGCAGTATTTT.

This clonotype appeared a few times. This chain links TRBV20-1 with TRBJ2-3; 12 bases are a match to TRBD2. This CDR3 contains 17 residues. V lost 0 bases and J lost 4; bases outside the gene matches: 8. Germline V CDR1 and CDR2: DFQATT, SNEGSKA (reference sequence). The CDR3 DNA reads as TGCAGTGCTAGAGAAGGTTATGGACTAGCGGGACCAGATACGCAGTATTTT. It encodes CSAREGYGLAGPDTQYF.

Ten or more counts support this clonotype. This chain connects TRBV19 to TRBJ1-1, with D maybe TRBD1 (6 bases). Per germline, CDR1 LNHDA and CDR2 SQIVND (reference sequence). The V end was cut by 0 bases, the J end by 3 bases, with 8 bases between. The length of the CDR3 is 14 residues. The CDR3 reads CASSIDGGYTEAFF. The DNA for the CDR3 is TGTGCCAGTAGTATAGATGGGGGCTACACTGAAGCTTTCTTT.

This clonotype was seen a handful of times. This rearrangement joins TRBV11-2 to TRBJ1-1; 7 bases agree with TRBD1. Germline trimming cut 3 bases from V and 7 bases from J; bases unmatched to any gene: 2. The CDR3 consists of 12 residues. Germline CDR1 SGHAT, CDR2 FQNNGV. The CDR3: CASSFGTVEAFF. CDR3 nucleotides: TGTGCCAGCAGCTTTGGGACAGTTGAAGCTTTCTTT.

This clonotype was detected ten times or more. This rearrangement joins TRBV6-5 to TRBJ1-5, with D tentatively TRBD1 (6 bases). This CDR3 has 14 residues. Trimming shortened V by 6 bases and J by 4 bases, and 13 bases separated the two germline ends. Looked up from germline, CDR1 is MNHEY and CDR2 is SVGAGI. The CDR3 here is CASSIGGPNQPQHF. In nucleotides, the CDR3 is TGTGCCAGCAGCATTGGGGGGCCTAATCAGCCCCAGCATTTT.

This clonotype was detected many times. The V and J genes are TRBV4-3 and TRBJ1-4; no reliable D call. V lost 2 bases to trimming and J lost 4 bases, with 8 bases between them. Germline V lookup: CDR1 LGHNA, CDR2 YSLEER. The CDR3 has 14 residues. CDR3 sequence reads: CASSQTGNNEKLFF. In DNA, the CDR3 is TGCGCCAGCAGCCAAACGGGGAATAATGAAAAACTGTTTTTT.

In its sample, this clonotype was seen many times. The chain employs TRBV11-2 and TRBJ2-7; TRBD1 agrees at 8 bases. Germline assignment: CDR1 SGHAT and CDR2 FQNNGV. J lost 4 bases, V lost 1 base, and 0 bases had no gene match. This CDR3 is 13 amino acids long. The CDR3 DNA sequence: TGTGCCAGCAGCTTAGGGACAGGGTACGAGCAGTACTTC. Translated, it gives CASSLGTGYEQYF. The complete variable domain, with remaining parts taken from reference TRBV11-2 and TRBJ2-7, reads EAGVAQSPRYKIIEKRQSVAFWCNPISGHATLYWYQQILGQGPKLLIQFQNNGVVDDSQLPKDRFSAERLKGVDSTLKIQPAKLEDSAVYLCASSLGTGYEQYFGPGTRLTVT.

This rearrangement joins TRBV11-2 to TRBJ2-6; D might be TRBD1 (6 bases). CDR1 and CDR2 from the germline V gene are SGHAT and FQNNGV. The CDR3 covers 17 residues. V gave up 5 bases and J gave up 1 base, with 15 bases separating them. The CDR3 region is CASSRQSTGSGANVLTF. The CDR3 region has the DNA TGTGCCAGCAGCCGACAATCCACAGGGTCTGGGGCCAACGTCCTGACTTTC.

This clonotype occurred a few times. This CDR3 reads CASSLATGIEAFF. The CDR3 DNA reads TGTGCCAGCAGCTTAGCCACCGGGATTGAAGCTTTCTTT. This chain joins TRBV7-8 and TRBJ1-1; D not certain. The CDR3 is 13 amino acids. Trimming took 0 bases from V and 7 from J, leaving 9 bases between them. CDR1 is SGHVS, CDR2 FQNEAQ, per germline.

This clonotype was picked up many times. The chain recombines TRBV18 with TRBJ1-1; D not certain. Germline CDR1 is KGHSH and CDR2 is LQKENI. The length of the CDR3 is 15 residues. The V end was cut by 1 base, the J end by 4 bases, with 13 bases between. In DNA form, the CDR3 reads TGTGCCAGCTCACCACAGTCGGCACGGGGCACTGAAGCTTTCTTT. This translates into CASSPQSARGTEAFF.

This clonotype was observed a few times. The V call is TRBV12-3 or TRBV12-4, the J call TRBJ2-2; 10 nucleotides match TRBD1. Trimming at V came to 4 bases and at J to 5 bases, leaving 1 base not matched to a gene. The CDR3 has 14 residues. The CDR3 DNA is TGTGCCAGCAGTTGGGGACAGGGGACCGGGGAGCTGTTTTTT. Encoded protein: CASSWGQGTGELFF.

V and J are TRBV5-1 and TRBJ2-5; 8 bases are a match to TRBD1. The CDR3 extends over 15 amino acids. Trimming removed 4 bases from V and 3 bases from J; junction bases left unmatched: 8. The germline CDR1 and CDR2 sequences are SGHRS and YFSETQ. The CDR3 protein is CASSPGQVGKETQYF. In DNA, the CDR3 is TGCGCCAGCAGCCCGGGACAGGTCGGGAAAGAGACCCAGTACTTC. The variable domain in full, with the rest retrieved from reference TRBV5-1 and TRBJ2-5, is KAGVTQTPRYLIKTRGQQVTLSCSPISGHRSVSWYQQTPGQGLQFLFEYFSETQRNKGNFPGRFSGRQFSNSRSEMNVSTLELGDSALYLCASSPGQVGKETQYFGPGTRLLVL.

This clonotype was detected ten times or more. The chain couples TRBV7-9 to TRBJ2-7, with 7 bases lining up with TRBD2. J was trimmed by 0 bases and V by 0 bases; bases with no gene match: 2. Per the germline V gene, CDR1 is SEHNR and CDR2 is FQNEAQ (reference sequence). The CDR3 has 15 amino acids. In nucleotides, the CDR3 is TGTGCCAGCAGCTTAGCCGGGGGGAACTCCTACGAGCAGTACTTC. Its protein is CASSLAGGNSYEQYF.